This T cell receptor (beta chain) was sequenced for a study of CD8 T cells in Susac syndrome. Study observations and caveats: The authors acknowledged that the study's TCR sequencing and HLA analysis involved relatively few individuals.

With respect to this clonotype: What it recognizes is unknown.

TEMRA cells were enriched by FACS, while CD8+ and CD4+ T cells were obtained through a negative isolation that was performed magnetically. V dropped 9 bases and J dropped 2 bases, with 14 bases sitting between them. CDR3 length equals 14 residues. Germline CDR1 and CDR2: KGHDR and SFDVKD. Reverse transcription of roughly 0.5 to 1 ug RNA was carried out with random hexamers. The amplification used immunoSEQ multiplex PCR on TCR beta CDR3; it spanned 54 Vbeta and 13 Jbeta. From the immunoSEQ multiplex PCR reads, TCRdb called clonotypes with MiXCR, one entry per CDR3 protein. Counted here are around 200,000 distinct CDR3 sequences, 85% to 95% occurring once; the ten biggest clones make up less than 0.11%.

The TCR sequence derives from a human donor in good health. Sequencing used CD4+ T cells from PBMCs. This chain connects TRBV24-1 to TRBJ2-3; D call uncertain. Here the CDR3 DNA reads TGTGCCACCGCTCGGGCGGATAACACAGATACGCAGTATTTT. It specifies CATARADNTDTQYF.